This TCR beta chain was identified during a study of OX40 agonist ivuxolimab in advanced cancers. Study-wide results and caveats: CD8+ T cells showed, on average, more clonal expansion than CD4+ cells. Part of the nonresponder group also had normalized T-cell clonal expansion that was low. Dosing at 0.1 to 3.0 mg/kg was accompanied by clonal expansion of CD4+ and CD8+ blood T cells by week 6.

Comments on this clone: The antigen remains undetermined.

The table came from immunoSEQ multiplex PCR; TCRdb's copy has only in-frame clones and leaves some out. The repertoire includes 49,000 or so clones, approximately 91% of them detected once, and about 48% sits in the top ten. Trimming at V came to 4 bases and at J to 3 bases, leaving 6 bases not matched to a gene. Germline V gene lookup returns CDR1 SGDLS and CDR2 YYNGEE. The CDR3 runs 14 residues. The TCR comes from an adult with an advanced solid tumor such as melanoma, head and neck, liver or kidney cancer. The genes are TRBV9 and TRBJ2-7, with 8 bases aligning to TRBD1. Sample: CD4+ or CD8+ T cells sorted from blood, taken in a trial of the OX40 agonist ivuxolimab. Here the CDR3 reads CASSPRQGIYEQYF. The CDR3 coding sequence is TGTGCCAGCAGCCCCAGACAGGGGATCTACGAGCAGTACTTC.